This T cell receptor beta chain was obtained from a study of OX40 agonist ivuxolimab in advanced cancers. The overall study: The mean age was roughly 60 years, ranging from about 20 to 90, with 65% to 90% of participants male.

Study-level results: Undetermined was the antigen specificity of the expanded peripheral T cells.

Method: immunoSEQ multiplex PCR; TCRdb's copy keeps in-frame clones and lacks some. This table holds approximately 77,000 clones, about 82% found once. Baseline was the first blood sampling point, followed by cycle 4 day 1 and cycle 7 day 1. As regards this clone: Its antigen is currently unknown.

Germline V gives CDR1 SGHVS, CDR2 FQNEAQ. The CDR3 loop spans 13 amino acids. V was cut by 5 bases and J by 5 bases, with 12 bases left in between. Sequencing used CD4+ or CD8+ T cells sorted from blood, obtained in a trial of the OX40 agonist ivuxolimab. The clonotype was recovered from an adult with an advanced solid tumor such as melanoma, head and neck, liver or kidney cancer. V is TRBV7-8 and J is TRBJ1-2; perhaps TRBD1 as D (5 bases). The CDR3 protein is CASSPPGLYGYTF. CDR3 DNA sequence: TGTGCCAGCAGCCCCCCGGGGCTGTATGGCTACACCTTC. The complete variable domain, with remaining parts taken from reference TRBV7-8 and TRBJ1-2, reads GAGVSQSPRYKVAKRGQDVALRCDPISGHVSLFWYQQALGQGPEFLTYFQNEAQLDKSGLPSDRFFAERPEGSVSTLKIQRTQQEDSAVYLCASSPPGLYGYTFGSGTRLTVV.